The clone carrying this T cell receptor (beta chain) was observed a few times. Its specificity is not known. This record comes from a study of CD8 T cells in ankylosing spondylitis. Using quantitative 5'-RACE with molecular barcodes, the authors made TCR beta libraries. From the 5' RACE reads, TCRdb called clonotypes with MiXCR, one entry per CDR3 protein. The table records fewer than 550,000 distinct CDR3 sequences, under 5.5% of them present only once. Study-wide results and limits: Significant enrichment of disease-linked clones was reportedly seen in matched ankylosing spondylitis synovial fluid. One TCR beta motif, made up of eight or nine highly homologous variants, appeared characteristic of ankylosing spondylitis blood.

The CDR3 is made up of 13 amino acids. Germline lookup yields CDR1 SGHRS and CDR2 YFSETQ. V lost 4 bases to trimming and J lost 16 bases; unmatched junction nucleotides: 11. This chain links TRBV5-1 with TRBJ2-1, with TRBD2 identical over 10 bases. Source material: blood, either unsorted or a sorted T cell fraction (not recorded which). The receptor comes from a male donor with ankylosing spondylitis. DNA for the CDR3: TGCGCCAGCAGCCAGCGGGGGGGCGAAGTGCTATTCTTC. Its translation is CASSQRGGEVLFF. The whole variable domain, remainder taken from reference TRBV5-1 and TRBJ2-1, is KAGVTQTPRYLIKTRGQQVTLSCSPISGHRSVSWYQQTPGQGLQFLFEYFSETQRNKGNFPGRFSGRQFSNSRSEMNVSTLELGDSALYLCASSQRGGEVLFFGPGTRLTVL.